Here is one TCR beta chain with its context. Antigen specificity is unknown. The data stem from a study of OX40 agonist ivuxolimab in advanced cancers. Study overall: Partial responses were seen in three patients, one with hepatocellular carcinoma and two with cutaneous melanoma.

The CDR3 is 11 residues long. The germline V gene has CDR1 KGHSH and CDR2 LQKENI. Deletions cut 3 bases from V and 8 bases from J, with 5 bases between. Only in-frame clones appear in the TCRdb table, and some are missing; sequencing was by immunoSEQ multiplex PCR. The sample comprises over 100,000 clones, just over 90% of which are singletons, and 0.9% to 1.2% rests with the top ten. Overall study findings and caveats: CD8+ T cells were the subset that, on average, had more expanded clones than CD4+.

The chain combines TRBV18 with TRBJ1-3; D gene unclear. The TCR sequence derives from an adult with an advanced solid tumor such as melanoma, head and neck, liver or kidney cancer. Sequenced material: CD4+ or CD8+ T cells sorted from blood, taken in a trial of the OX40 agonist ivuxolimab. The CDR3 loop reads CASSPQDTIYF. Written as DNA, the CDR3 is TGTGCCAGCTCACCCCAGGACACCATATATTTT.